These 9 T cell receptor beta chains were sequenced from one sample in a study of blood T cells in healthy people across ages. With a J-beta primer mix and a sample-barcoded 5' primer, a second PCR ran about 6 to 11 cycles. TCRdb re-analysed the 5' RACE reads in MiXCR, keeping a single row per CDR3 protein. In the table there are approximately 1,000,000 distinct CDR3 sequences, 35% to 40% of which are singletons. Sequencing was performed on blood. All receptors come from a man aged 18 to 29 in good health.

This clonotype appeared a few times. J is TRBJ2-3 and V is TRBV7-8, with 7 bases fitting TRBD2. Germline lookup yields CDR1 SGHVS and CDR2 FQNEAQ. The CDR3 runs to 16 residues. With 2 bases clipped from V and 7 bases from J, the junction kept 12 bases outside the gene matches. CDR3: CASSLRAGHGGNTQYF. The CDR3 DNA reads TGTGCCAGCAGCTTACGGGCGGGGCACGGGGGGAATACGCAGTATTTT.

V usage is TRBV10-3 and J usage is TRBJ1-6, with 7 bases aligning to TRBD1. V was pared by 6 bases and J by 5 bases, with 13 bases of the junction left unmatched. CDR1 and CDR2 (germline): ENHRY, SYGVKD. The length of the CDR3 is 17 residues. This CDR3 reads CAISEGEGAWNNSPLHF. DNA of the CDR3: TGTGCCATCAGCGAGGGAGAGGGGGCATGGAATAATTCACCCCTCCACTTT.

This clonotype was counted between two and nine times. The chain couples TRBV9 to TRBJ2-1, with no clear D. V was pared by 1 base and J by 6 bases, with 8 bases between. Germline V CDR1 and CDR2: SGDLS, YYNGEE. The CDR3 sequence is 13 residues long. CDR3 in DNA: TGTGCCAGCAGCGTACAGGACCCCAATGAGCAGTTCTTC. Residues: CASSVQDPNEQFF.

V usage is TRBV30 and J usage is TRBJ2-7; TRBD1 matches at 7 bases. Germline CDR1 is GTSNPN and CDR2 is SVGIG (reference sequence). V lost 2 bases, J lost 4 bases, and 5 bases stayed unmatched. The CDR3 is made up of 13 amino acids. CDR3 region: CAWSRQGKYEQYF. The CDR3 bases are TGTGCCTGGAGTAGACAGGGAAAATACGAGCAGTACTTC.

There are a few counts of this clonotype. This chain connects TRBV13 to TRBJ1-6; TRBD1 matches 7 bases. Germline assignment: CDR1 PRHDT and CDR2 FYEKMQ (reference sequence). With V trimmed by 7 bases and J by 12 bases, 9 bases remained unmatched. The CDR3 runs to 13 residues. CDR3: CASTPGGLEPLHF. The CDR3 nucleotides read TGTGCCAGCACTCCAGGGGGGTTAGAACCCCTCCACTTT. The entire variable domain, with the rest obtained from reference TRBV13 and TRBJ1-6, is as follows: AAGVIQSPRHLIKEKRETATLKCYPIPRHDTVYWYQQGPGQDPQFLISFYEKMQSDKGSIPDRFSAQQFSDYHSELNMSSLELGDSALYFCASTPGGLEPLHFGNGTRLTVT.

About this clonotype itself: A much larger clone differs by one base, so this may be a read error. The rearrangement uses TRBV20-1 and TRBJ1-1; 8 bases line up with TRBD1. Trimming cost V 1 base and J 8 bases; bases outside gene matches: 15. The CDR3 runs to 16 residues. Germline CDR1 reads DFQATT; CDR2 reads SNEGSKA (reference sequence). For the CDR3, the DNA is TGCAGTGCTAGAGGTGAGGGGACAGGAAGGAGGATAGAAGCTTTCTTT. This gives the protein CSARGEGTGRRIEAFF.

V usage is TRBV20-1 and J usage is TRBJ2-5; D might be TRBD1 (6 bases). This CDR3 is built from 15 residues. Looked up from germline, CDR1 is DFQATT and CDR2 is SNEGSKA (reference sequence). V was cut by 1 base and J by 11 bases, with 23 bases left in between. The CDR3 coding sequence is TGCAGTGCTAGAGCCGGACAGCGAGTGGACAATGAGCAGTACTTC. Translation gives CSARAGQRVDNEQYF.

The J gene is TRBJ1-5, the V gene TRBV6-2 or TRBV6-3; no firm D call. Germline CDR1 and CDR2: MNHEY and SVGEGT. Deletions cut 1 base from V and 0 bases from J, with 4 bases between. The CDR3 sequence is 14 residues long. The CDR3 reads CASSYYYSNQPQHF. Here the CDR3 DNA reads TGTGCCAGCAGTTACTATTATAGCAATCAGCCCCAGCATTTT.

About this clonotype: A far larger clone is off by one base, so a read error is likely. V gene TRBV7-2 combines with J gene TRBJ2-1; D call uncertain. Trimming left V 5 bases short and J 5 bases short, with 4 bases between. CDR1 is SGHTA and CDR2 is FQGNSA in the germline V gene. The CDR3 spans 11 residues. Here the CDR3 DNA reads TGTGCCAGCAGCGCCCACAATGAGCAGTTCTTC. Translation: CASSAHNEQFF. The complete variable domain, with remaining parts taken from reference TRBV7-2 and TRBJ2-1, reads GAGVSQSPSNKVTEKGKDVELRCDPISGHTALYWYRQSLGQGLEFLIYFQGNSAPDKSGLPSDRFSAERTGGSVSTLTIQRTQQEDSAVYLCASSAHNEQFFGPGTRLTVL.